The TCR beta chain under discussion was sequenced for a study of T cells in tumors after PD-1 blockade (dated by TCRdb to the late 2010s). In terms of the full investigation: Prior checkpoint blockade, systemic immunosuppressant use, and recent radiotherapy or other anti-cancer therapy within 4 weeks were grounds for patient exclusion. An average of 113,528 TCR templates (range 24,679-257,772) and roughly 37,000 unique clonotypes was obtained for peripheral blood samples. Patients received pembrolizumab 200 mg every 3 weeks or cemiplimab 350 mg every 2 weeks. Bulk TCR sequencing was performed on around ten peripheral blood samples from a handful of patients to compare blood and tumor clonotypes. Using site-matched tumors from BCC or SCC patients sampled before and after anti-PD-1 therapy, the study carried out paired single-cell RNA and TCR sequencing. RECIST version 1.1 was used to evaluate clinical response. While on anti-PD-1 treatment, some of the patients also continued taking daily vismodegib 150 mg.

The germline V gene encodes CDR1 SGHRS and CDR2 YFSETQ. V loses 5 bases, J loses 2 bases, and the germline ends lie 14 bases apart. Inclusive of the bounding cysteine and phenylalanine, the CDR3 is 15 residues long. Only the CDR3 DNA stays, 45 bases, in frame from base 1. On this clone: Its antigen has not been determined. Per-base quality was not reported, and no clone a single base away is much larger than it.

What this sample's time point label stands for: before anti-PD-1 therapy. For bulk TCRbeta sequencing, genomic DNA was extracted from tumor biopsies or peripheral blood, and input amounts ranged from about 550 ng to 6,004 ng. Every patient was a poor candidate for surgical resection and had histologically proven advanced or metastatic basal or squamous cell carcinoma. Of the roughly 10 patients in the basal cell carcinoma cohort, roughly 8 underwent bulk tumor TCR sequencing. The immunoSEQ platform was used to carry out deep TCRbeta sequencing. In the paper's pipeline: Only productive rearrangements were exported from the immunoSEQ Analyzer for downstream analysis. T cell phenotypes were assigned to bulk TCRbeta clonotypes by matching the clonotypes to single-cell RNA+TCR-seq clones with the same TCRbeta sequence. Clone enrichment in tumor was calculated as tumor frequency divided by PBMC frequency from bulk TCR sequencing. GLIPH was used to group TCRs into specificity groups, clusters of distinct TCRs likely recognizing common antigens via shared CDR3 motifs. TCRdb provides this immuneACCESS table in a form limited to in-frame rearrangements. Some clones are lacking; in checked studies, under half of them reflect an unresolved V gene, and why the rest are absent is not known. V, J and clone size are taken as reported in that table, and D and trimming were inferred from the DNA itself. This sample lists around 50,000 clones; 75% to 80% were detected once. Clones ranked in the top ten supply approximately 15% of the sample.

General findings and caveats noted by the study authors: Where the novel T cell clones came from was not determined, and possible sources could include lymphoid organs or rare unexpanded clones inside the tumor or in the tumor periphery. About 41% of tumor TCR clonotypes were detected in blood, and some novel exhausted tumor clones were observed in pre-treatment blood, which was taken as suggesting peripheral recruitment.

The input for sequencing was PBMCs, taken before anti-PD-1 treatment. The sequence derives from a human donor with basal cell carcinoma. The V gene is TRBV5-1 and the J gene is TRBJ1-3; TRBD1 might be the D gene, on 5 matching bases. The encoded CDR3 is CASSSGPGAGNTIYF. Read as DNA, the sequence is TGCGCCAGCAGTTCGGGACCGGGGGCTGGAAACACCATATATTTT.